The 32 T cell receptor beta chains below all came from one sample that was sequenced in a study of shared clonotypes between healthy human individuals. Here immunoSEQ multiplex PCR was the method, and the copy in TCRdb shows in-frame clones only, minus some. The profile shows about a million clones, approximately 68% of them singletons. Sequencing was carried out using memory CD4+ T cells sorted from blood. Indicated subset: CD45RA-negative fraction. Receptors originate from a man between 18 and 35 years old in good health.

This chain joins TRBV7-2 and TRBJ2-3; D ambiguous. Germline-derived CDR1 and CDR2 are SGHTA and FQGNSA. With 0 bases removed from V and 0 bases from J, the gap between germline ends came to 10 bases. The CDR3 totals 16 residues. CDR3 region: CASSLARSGSTDTQYF. CDR3 DNA: TGTGCCAGCAGCTTAGCGCGATCCGGGAGCACAGATACGCAGTATTTT.

The chain combines TRBV5-1 with TRBJ2-3; TRBD2 matches 9 bases. The CDR3 runs to 15 residues. Germline V gene data show CDR1 as SGHRS and CDR2 as YFSETQ. V shed 4 bases and J 2 bases; nucleotides not matched to a gene: 5. The CDR3 sequence: CASSPWTSVTDTQYF. The CDR3 DNA sequence: TGCGCCAGCAGCCCGTGGACTAGCGTCACAGATACGCAGTATTTT. Complete variable domain (other parts from reference TRBV5-1 and TRBJ2-3): KAGVTQTPRYLIKTRGQQVTLSCSPISGHRSVSWYQQTPGQGLQFLFEYFSETQRNKGNFPGRFSGRQFSNSRSEMNVSTLELGDSALYLCASSPWTSVTDTQYFGPGTRLTVL.

The chain has TRBV11-2 and TRBJ2-3, with TRBD2 matching 7 bases. Losses at the gene ends were 5 bases for V and 0 bases for J; bases not matched to a gene: 8. The length of the CDR3 is 16 residues. Germline CDR1 is SGHAT and CDR2 is FQNNGV. This CDR3 reads CASSPSYGGSTDTQYF. Written as DNA, the CDR3 is TGTGCCAGCAGCCCCTCATACGGGGGGAGCACAGATACGCAGTATTTT.

This chain connects TRBV10-3 to TRBJ2-5, with no clear D. The CDR3 spans 15 residues. CDR1 and CDR2 (germline): ENHRY, SYGVKD. V lost 7 bases and J 1 base, leaving 16 bases between the germline ends. The DNA of the CDR3 is TGTGCCATCAAGACCGGTAGCCGAACCCAAGAGACCCAGTACTTC. Its protein is CAIKTGSRTQETQYF.

This chain links TRBV5-1 with TRBJ2-6; D gene ambiguous. V dropped 0 bases and J dropped 1 base, with 8 bases sitting between them. Germline lookup yields CDR1 SGHRS and CDR2 YFSETQ. This CDR3 has 16 amino acids. The DNA for the CDR3 is TGCGCCAGCAGCTTGGAGTCCGGGTCTGGGGCCAACGTCCTGACTTTC. Its protein is CASSLESGSGANVLTF.

The sample holds a few counts of this clone. V is TRBV19 and J is TRBJ1-5; D might be TRBD1 (5 bases). V lost 2 bases and J lost 5, with 16 bases in between. Per germline, CDR1 LNHDA and CDR2 SQIVND (reference sequence). The CDR3 is 16 residues long. CDR3 DNA: TGTGCCAGTAGTATAATGAAGGGAAGGGGAGATCAGCCCCAGCATTTT. It yields the protein CASSIMKGRGDQPQHF. Combining the CDR3 with reference TRBV19 and TRBJ1-5 gives the whole variable domain DGGITQSPKYLFRKEGQNVTLSCEQNLNHDAMYWYRQDPGQGLRLIYYSQIVNDFQKGDIAEGYSVSREKKESFPLTVTSAQKNPTAFYLCASSIMKGRGDQPQHFGDGTRLSIL.

The chain employs TRBV7-2 and TRBJ2-3; 9 bases match TRBD2. J gave up 2 bases and V 3 bases, and 3 bases lay outside the gene matches. This CDR3 has 15 residues. Germline V gene lookup returns CDR1 SGHTA and CDR2 FQGNSA. As DNA, the CDR3 is TGTGCCAGCAGCTTTAGCGGGGGATTCACAGATACGCAGTATTTT. Translated: CASSFSGGFTDTQYF.

The gene calls are TRBV30 and TRBJ2-5, with a weak D call TRBD2 (5 bases). Per germline, CDR1 GTSNPN and CDR2 SVGIG (reference sequence). V dropped 3 bases and J dropped 5 bases, with 13 bases sitting between them. This CDR3 comprises 13 residues. CDR3 DNA sequence: TGTGCCTGGAGGGTAGCGTCGTCTGAGACCCAGTACTTC. Its translation is CAWRVASSETQYF.

The rearrangement joins TRBV19 to TRBJ1-6; D not resolved. Germline assignment: CDR1 LNHDA and CDR2 SQIVND (reference sequence). Trimming removed 3 bases from V and 9 bases from J, with 15 bases in between. The CDR3 runs 15 residues. The CDR3 sequence is CASSIEEGVGSPLHF. For the CDR3, the DNA is TGTGCCAGTAGTATCGAGGAGGGTGTTGGTTCACCCCTCCACTTT.

The chain joins TRBV7-9 to TRBJ2-1; no reliable D call. Trimming took 2 bases from V and 4 from J, leaving 15 bases between them. Germline CDR1 reads SEHNR; CDR2 reads FQNEAQ (reference sequence). This CDR3 has 16 amino acids. The CDR3 nucleotides read TGTGCCAGCAGCTTATTTAGTTGGGCATCATACAATGAGCAGTTCTTC. Translating gives CASSLFSWASYNEQFF. The full variable domain, completed using reference TRBV7-9 and TRBJ2-1, is DTGVSQNPRHKITKRGQNVTFRCDPISEHNRLYWYRQTLGQGPEFLTYFQNEAQLEKSRLLSDRFSAERPKGSFSTLEIQRTEQGDSAMYLCASSLFSWASYNEQFFGPGTRLTVL.

This chain connects TRBV28 to TRBJ1-2; the D is unclear. Germline V gives CDR1 MDHEN, CDR2 SYDVKM. This CDR3 contains 14 residues. Trimming took off 5 bases at V and 2 bases at J, with 12 bases between the two ends. CDR3 in amino acids: CASSTEDRNYGYTF. CDR3 in DNA: TGTGCCAGCAGTACGGAAGACCGGAACTATGGCTACACCTTC.

The chain combines TRBV19 with TRBJ2-3, with a possible D match to TRBD1 (6 bases). The CDR3 covers 18 residues. Germline lookup yields CDR1 LNHDA and CDR2 SQIVND (reference sequence). The ends were cut back, 5 bases at V and 3 bases at J, with 24 bases in the middle. In nucleotides, the CDR3 is TGTGCCAGTAGTCCTAAGGACAGACCCTCCGGGTGGACAGATACGCAGTATTTT. Residues: CASSPKDRPSGWTDTQYF.

The chain employs TRBV30 and TRBJ2-1, with no clear D. V lost 5 bases, J lost 7 bases, and 9 bases lay in between. The CDR3 length is 11 residues. CDR1 is GTSNPN, CDR2 SVGIG, per germline (reference sequence). The DNA for the CDR3 is TGTGCCTGGCAAGGGTTGAATGAGCAGTTCTTC. Translation gives CAWQGLNEQFF.

The chain is built from TRBV7-9 and TRBJ2-5; no clear D. The CDR3 has 15 residues. The germline V gene encodes CDR1 SEHNR and CDR2 FQNEAQ (reference sequence). The ends were cut back, 5 bases at V and 5 bases at J, with 18 bases in the middle. The CDR3 loop reads CASSRTIGLRETQYF. The CDR3, as DNA: TGTGCCAGCAGCCGTACAATCGGGCTGAGGGAGACCCAGTACTTC.

There are a few counts of this clone. The chain recombines TRBV5-4 with TRBJ1-4, with TRBD1 identical over 7 bases. This CDR3 contains 14 residues. V trimming: 4 bases; J trimming: 5 bases; junction bases outside the gene matches: 5. The germline gives CDR1 SGHNT, CDR2 YYREEE (reference sequence). The CDR3 spells CASSVRGLNEKLFF. CDR3 coding DNA: TGTGCCAGCAGCGTCAGGGGGTTGAATGAAAAACTGTTTTTT.

This sequence joins TRBV5-1 and TRBJ2-5; D is perhaps TRBD2 (6 bases). CDR1 is SGHRS and CDR2 is YFSETQ in the germline V gene. The CDR3 is 14 residues long. V lost 2 bases, J lost 5 bases, and 13 bases lay in between. The CDR3 DNA reads TGCGCCAGCAGCTTAGGGCTAGCGTCTGAGACCCAGTACTTC. Translated: CASSLGLASETQYF.

The chain recombines TRBV6-6 with TRBJ2-7; 9 bases fit TRBD2. Germline V CDR1 and CDR2: MNHNY, SVGAGI (reference sequence). The CDR3 totals 13 residues. Trimming cost V 5 bases and J 6 bases; bases outside gene matches: 5. The CDR3 reads CASSVSGRSEQYF. CDR3 nucleotides: TGTGCCAGCAGTGTCAGCGGGAGGAGCGAGCAGTACTTC.

Only a few counts were recorded for this clone. The chain joins TRBV2 to TRBJ2-7; no reliable D call. The CDR3 covers 13 residues. The germline V gene encodes CDR1 SNHLY and CDR2 FYNNEI. V was shortened by 3 bases and J by 4 bases, with 10 bases between the two germline ends. CDR3 residues: CASSEGNLYEQYF. The CDR3 DNA reads TGTGCCAGCAGTGAGGGGAACTTGTACGAGCAGTACTTC.

This chain uses TRBV5-1 with TRBJ1-1, with 8 bases aligning to TRBD1. V lost 4 bases, J lost 4 bases, and 9 bases stayed unmatched. CDR1 is SGHRS and CDR2 is YFSETQ in the germline V gene. The CDR3 has 15 amino acids. DNA of the CDR3: TGCGCCAGCAGCCTCATCGGAGGACAGGGCACTGAAGCTTTCTTT. This sequence encodes CASSLIGGQGTEAFF.

The sample holds one count of this clone. The V gene is TRBV6-1, the J gene TRBJ2-7, with D perhaps matching TRBD1 (6 bases). The germline CDR1 and CDR2 sequences are MNHNS and SASEGT. V was clipped by 7 bases and J by 9 bases, with 22 bases between them. The CDR3 runs to 14 residues. CDR3 in amino acids: CASTEGHPATGQYF. The DNA of the CDR3 is TGTGCCAGCACCGAGGGACACCCGGCCACCGGGCAGTACTTC.

This clone was seen many times. The J gene is TRBJ2-4, the V gene TRBV30, with D maybe TRBD1 (5 bases). Trimming left V 0 bases short and J 0 bases short, with 15 bases between. This CDR3 spans 17 amino acids. Germline V lookup: CDR1 GTSNPN, CDR2 SVGIG (reference sequence). CDR3 loop: CAWSVFRASLAKNIQYF. DNA of the CDR3: TGTGCCTGGAGTGTTTTCAGGGCTTCTCTAGCCAAAAACATTCAGTACTTC.

This sequence joins TRBV7-8 and TRBJ1-4; perhaps TRBD1 as D (5 bases). This CDR3 is 14 amino acids long. Between the trimmed V and J ends, which lost 5 bases and 8 bases, there was a span of 15 bases. Germline loops: CDR1 SGHVS, CDR2 FQNEAQ. CDR3 sequence (DNA): TGTGCCAGCAGCCCGGGGACTCCGGGAGAAAAACTGTTTTTT. It codes for CASSPGTPGEKLFF. Filled out from reference TRBV7-8 and TRBJ1-4, the complete variable domain reads GAGVSQSPRYKVAKRGQDVALRCDPISGHVSLFWYQQALGQGPEFLTYFQNEAQLDKSGLPSDRFFAERPEGSVSTLKIQRTQQEDSAVYLCASSPGTPGEKLFFGSGTQLSVL.

The V gene is TRBV18, the J gene TRBJ2-5; 11 bases agree with TRBD2. CDR1 and CDR2 from the germline V gene are KGHSH and LQKENI. The CDR3 has 16 residues. Trimming took 3 bases from V and 1 from J; bases not matched to a gene: 4. DNA for the CDR3: TGTGCCAGCTCACCGGGACTAGCGGCAACCCAAGAGACCCAGTACTTC. This encodes CASSPGLAATQETQYF.

This chain links TRBV4-1 with TRBJ1-6, with D possibly matching TRBD1 (5 bases). The germline gives CDR1 MGHRA, CDR2 YSYEKL. The CDR3 length is 17 residues. The V and J ends lost 0 bases and 7 bases respectively, with 16 bases between them. The CDR3 reads CASSQDQWGSQNSPLHF. CDR3 DNA: TGCGCCAGCAGCCAAGATCAATGGGGGTCTCAGAATTCACCCCTCCACTTT.

On this clone: This sequence may be a read error, since a much larger clone differs from it by one base. This chain joins TRBV5-1 and TRBJ1-4; D not certain. The germline V gene encodes CDR1 SGHRS and CDR2 YFSETQ. This CDR3 is built from 13 residues. The germline V and J ends were trimmed by 4 bases and 5 bases, with 9 bases remaining between them. The CDR3 coding sequence is TGCGCCAGCAGCACCCGGCCCAATGAAAAACTGTTTTTT. This codes for CASSTRPNEKLFF.

V and J are TRBV6-5 and TRBJ1-1, with a weak D call TRBD1 (5 bases). The V gene lost 4 bases and the J gene lost 4 bases, with 16 bases spanning the gap. The CDR3 contains 15 residues. The germline CDR1 and CDR2 sequences are MNHEY and SVGAGI. The CDR3, as DNA: TGTGCCAGCAGTTTTCAGGGTTGGGGAGCCACTGAAGCTTTCTTT. Amino acids: CASSFQGWGATEAFF.

The CDR3 DNA reads TGTGCCAGTAGTATAGCTCGGGACTACCGGAGCGGAGAGACCCAGTACTTC. Its translation: CASSIARDYRSGETQYF. The chain couples TRBV19 to TRBJ2-5; the match to TRBD2 covers 7 bases. The CDR3 is 17 amino acids. Trimming at V came to 1 base and at J to 4 bases, leaving 12 bases not matched to a gene. The germline V gene has CDR1 LNHDA and CDR2 SQIVND (reference sequence).

The rearrangement links TRBV2 to TRBJ2-7; D might be TRBD1 (6 bases). V was cut by 6 bases and J by 6 bases, with 12 bases left in between. Germline V lookup: CDR1 SNHLY, CDR2 FYNNEI. This CDR3 comprises 12 residues. The CDR3 loop reads CASSKNRAEQYF. As DNA, the CDR3 is TGTGCCAGCAGCAAAAACAGGGCCGAGCAGTACTTC. Complete variable domain (other parts from reference TRBV2 and TRBJ2-7): EPEVTQTPSHQVTQMGQEVILRCVPISNHLYFYWYRQILGQKVEFLVSFYNNEISEKSEIFDDQFSVERPDGSNFTLKIRSTKLEDSAMYFCASSKNRAEQYFGPGTRLTVT.

The CDR3: CASRGQGASNEKLFF. The CDR3 DNA reads TGTGCCAGCAGGGGACAGGGGGCTTCTAATGAAAAACTGTTTTTT. The V gene is TRBV2, the J gene TRBJ1-4; TRBD1 agrees at 12 bases. The CDR3 is 15 residues long. Looked up from germline, CDR1 is SNHLY and CDR2 is FYNNEI. V was clipped by 6 bases and J by 3 bases; unmatched bases: 2.

The rearrangement links TRBV5-4 to TRBJ1-5; perhaps TRBD1 as D (5 bases). The CDR3 consists of 13 residues. Trimming left V 2 bases short and J 7 bases short, with 10 bases between. Germline CDR1 SGHNT, CDR2 YYREEE (reference sequence). CDR3 in DNA: TGTGCCAGCAGCTTTGGGGGTGAGCAGCCCCAGCATTTT. Amino acids: CASSFGGEQPQHF.

CDR3 DNA sequence: TGTGCCAGCAGCTTAGCACCCCTCTTCGAGCAGTACTTC. It specifies CASSLAPLFEQYF. The rearrangement links TRBV7-8 to TRBJ2-7, with no clear D. This CDR3 spans 13 amino acids. Germline V gene lookup returns CDR1 SGHVS and CDR2 FQNEAQ. Trimming removed 0 bases from V and 6 bases from J, with 9 bases in between.

This clone appeared a few times. V usage is TRBV15 and J usage is TRBJ2-1, with D tentatively TRBD2 (6 bases). Germline V gene sequence: CDR1 LNHNV, CDR2 YYDKDF (reference sequence). Trimming stripped 0 bases from V and 11 bases from J, with 11 bases between. The CDR3 has 13 amino acids. Written as DNA, the CDR3 is TGTGCCACCAGCAGAGATCCGGGGGAGAAGCAGTTCTTC. Translating gives CATSRDPGEKQFF.